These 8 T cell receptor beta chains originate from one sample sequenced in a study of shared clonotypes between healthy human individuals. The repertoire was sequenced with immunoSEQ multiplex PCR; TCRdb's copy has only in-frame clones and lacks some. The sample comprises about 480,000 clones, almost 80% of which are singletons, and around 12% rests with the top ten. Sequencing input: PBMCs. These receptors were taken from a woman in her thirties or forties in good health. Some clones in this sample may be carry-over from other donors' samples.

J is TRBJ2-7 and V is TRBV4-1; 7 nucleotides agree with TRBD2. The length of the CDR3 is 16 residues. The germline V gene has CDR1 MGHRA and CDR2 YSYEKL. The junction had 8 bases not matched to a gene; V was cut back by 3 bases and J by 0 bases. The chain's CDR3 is CASSHPQAGSSYEQYF. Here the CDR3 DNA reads TGCGCCAGCAGCCACCCTCAAGCGGGAAGCTCCTACGAGCAGTACTTC.

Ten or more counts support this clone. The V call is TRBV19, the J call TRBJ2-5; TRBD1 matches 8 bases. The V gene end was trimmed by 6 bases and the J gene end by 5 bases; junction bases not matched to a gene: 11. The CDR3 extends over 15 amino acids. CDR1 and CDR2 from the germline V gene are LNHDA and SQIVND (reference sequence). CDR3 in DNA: TGTGCCAGTAGCTTAGCCGGGACAGGTGGGGAGACCCAGTACTTC. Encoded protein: CASSLAGTGGETQYF.

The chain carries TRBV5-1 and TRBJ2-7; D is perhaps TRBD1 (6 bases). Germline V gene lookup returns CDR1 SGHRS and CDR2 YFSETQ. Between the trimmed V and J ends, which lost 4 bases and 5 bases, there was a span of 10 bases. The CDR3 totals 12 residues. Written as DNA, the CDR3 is TGCGCCAGCAGCCCACAGGGCCACGAGCAGTACTTC. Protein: CASSPQGHEQYF.

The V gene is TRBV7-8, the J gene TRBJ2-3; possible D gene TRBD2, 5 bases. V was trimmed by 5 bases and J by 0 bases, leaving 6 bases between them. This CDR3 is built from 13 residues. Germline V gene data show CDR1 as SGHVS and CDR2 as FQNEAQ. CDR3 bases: TGTGCCAGCAGCCCGGGGAGCACAGATACGCAGTATTTT. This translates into CASSPGSTDTQYF.

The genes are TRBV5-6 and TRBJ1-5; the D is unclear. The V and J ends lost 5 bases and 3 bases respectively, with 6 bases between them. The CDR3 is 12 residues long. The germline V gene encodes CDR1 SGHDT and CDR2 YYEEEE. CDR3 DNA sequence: TGTGCCAGCAGTAACACCAATCAGCCCCAGCATTTT. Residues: CASSNTNQPQHF.

The CDR3 region has the DNA TGCGCCAGCAGCGCGGCGGGACAGGGATTCACTGAAGCTTTCTTT. Protein sequence: CASSAAGQGFTEAFF. This sequence joins TRBV5-1 and TRBJ1-1, with 9 bases matching TRBD1. This CDR3 is 15 amino acids long. Germline CDR1 reads SGHRS; CDR2 reads YFSETQ. Losses at the gene ends were 4 bases for V and 4 bases for J; bases not matched to a gene: 8. The full variable domain, its missing parts supplied by reference TRBV5-1 and TRBJ1-1, is KAGVTQTPRYLIKTRGQQVTLSCSPISGHRSVSWYQQTPGQGLQFLFEYFSETQRNKGNFPGRFSGRQFSNSRSEMNVSTLELGDSALYLCASSAAGQGFTEAFFGQGTRLTVV.

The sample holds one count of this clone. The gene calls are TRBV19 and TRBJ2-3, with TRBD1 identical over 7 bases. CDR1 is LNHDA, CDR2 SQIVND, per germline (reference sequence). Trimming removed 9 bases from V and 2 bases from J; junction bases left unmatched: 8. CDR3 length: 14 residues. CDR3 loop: CASRQGPVTDTQYF. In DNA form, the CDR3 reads TGTGCCAGCAGACAGGGTCCCGTCACAGATACGCAGTATTTT.

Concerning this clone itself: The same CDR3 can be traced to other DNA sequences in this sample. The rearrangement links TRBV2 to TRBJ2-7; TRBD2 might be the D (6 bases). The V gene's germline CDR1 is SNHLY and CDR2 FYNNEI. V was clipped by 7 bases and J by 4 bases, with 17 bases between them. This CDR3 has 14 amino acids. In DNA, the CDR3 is TGTGCCAGCAAGACTAGTGGGATTCTGTACGAGCAGTACTTC. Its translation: CASKTSGILYEQYF. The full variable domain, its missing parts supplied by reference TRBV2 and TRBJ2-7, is EPEVTQTPSHQVTQMGQEVILRCVPISNHLYFYWYRQILGQKVEFLVSFYNNEISEKSEIFDDQFSVERPDGSNFTLKIRSTKLEDSAMYFCASKTSGILYEQYFGPGTRLTVT.